Sequencing of this TCR beta chain was carried out in a study of blood T cell repertoires in COVID-19. The CDR3 runs to 15 residues. V lost 5 bases to trimming and J lost 0 bases, with 13 bases between them. The germline V gene has CDR1 LGHDT and CDR2 YNNKEL (reference sequence). Libraries were prepared by immunoSEQ multiplex PCR; TCRdb keeps only in-frame clonotypes and omits some of them. The data show around 170,000 clones, around 74% seen once. Sequencing was done on a sample of peripheral blood. This rearrangement joins TRBV3-1 (or the pseudogene TRBV3-2) to TRBJ1-1; D gene ambiguous. This TCR came from an elderly woman with acute or convalescent COVID-19. The CDR3 region is CASSSLEVVNTEAFF. The CDR3 DNA is TGTGCCAGCAGCTCACTCGAAGTTGTGAACACTGAAGCTTTCTTT.